This T cell receptor beta chain came from a study of PD-1 blockade in classical Hodgkin lymphoma. Regarding time point: cycle 4 day 1 (C4D1), after about 6 weeks of nivolumab. The patients all showed relapse after autologous stem cell transplantation, while their brentuximab vedotin exposure varied. Sequencing used immunoSEQ multiplex PCR; TCRdb keeps in-frame clones, though not all of them. The sample carries about 41,000 clones, approximately 70% recorded once. This clone showed up many times. The CDR3 extends over 15 amino acids. CDR1 and CDR2 from the germline V gene are SGHRS and YFSETQ. Trimming removed 1 base at V and 1 base at J, with 11 bases between.

This sequence originates from a human donor with classical Hodgkin lymphoma. The sample here was peripheral blood mononuclear cells (PBMCs), taken before the fourth cycle of nivolumab. The chain is built from TRBV5-1 and TRBJ2-5, with a weak D call TRBD2 (6 bases). CDR3 nucleotides: TGCGCCAGCAGCTTGTTGGCGGGGAGCCAAGAGACCCAGTACTTC. Residues: CASSLLAGSQETQYF.